A selection of T cell receptor beta chains follows, all from one sample in a study of T cells after yellow fever vaccination. TCRdb fed the 5' RACE reads into MiXCR, producing one record per CDR3 protein. Among around 350,000 distinct CDR3 sequences, more than 9% were seen once, and the ten largest hold roughly 18%. Material: PBMCs, obtained on the day of the first yellow fever vaccination. The receptors here all came from a man aged 18 to 35 who received the YFV17D yellow fever vaccine. The CDR3 runs from the conserved cysteine through the conserved F or W. The D gene is left open where the match is weak. Size tells how often a clone was seen (once, few, many) or the class of an expanded clone, and some rows leave it out.

d_call: TRBD1; j_call: TRBJ2-2; cdr3_length: 16; clone_size: few; v_call: TRBV6-2/TRBV6-3; cdr3_aa: CASRRITGARTGELFF; cdr3_nt: TGTGCCAGCAGAAGGATAACAGGGGCTCGGACCGGGGAGCTGTTTTTT
d_call: NA; j_call: TRBJ1-2; cdr3_length: 13; clone_size: NA; v_call: TRBV10-3; cdr3_aa: CAINGAYESGYTF; cdr3_nt: TGTGCCATCAACGGGGCTTACGAATCTGGCTACACCTTC
d_call: TRBD1; j_call: TRBJ1-2; cdr3_length: 14; clone_size: many; v_call: TRBV5-4; cdr3_aa: CASRTGTGVYGYTF; cdr3_nt: TGTGCCAGCAGAACCGGGACAGGGGTCTATGGCTACACCTTC
d_call: NA; j_call: TRBJ2-2; cdr3_length: 15; clone_size: few; v_call: TRBV18; cdr3_aa: CASSPVGQNTGELFF; cdr3_nt: TGTGCCAGCTCACCAGTGGGACAGAACACCGGGGAGCTGTTTTTT
d_call: NA; j_call: TRBJ1-2; cdr3_length: 13; clone_size: few; v_call: TRBV10-3; cdr3_aa: CAINGAGKDGYTF; cdr3_nt: TGTGCCATCAATGGGGCAGGGAAGGATGGCTACACCTTC
d_call: TRBD2; j_call: TRBJ2-1; cdr3_length: 19; clone_size: NA; v_call: TRBV11-2; cdr3_aa: CASSSTPGLAGGIYNEQFF; cdr3_nt: TGTGCCAGCAGCTCAACCCCGGGACTAGCGGGGGGAATCTACAATGAGCAGTTCTTC
d_call: TRBD2; j_call: TRBJ2-7; cdr3_length: 21; clone_size: NA; v_call: TRBV6-2/TRBV6-3; cdr3_aa: CASSYDFVRFTSGGNSYEQYF; cdr3_nt: TGTGCCAGCAGTTACGATTTTGTTCGGTTTACTAGCGGGGGGAACTCCTACGAGCAGTACTTC
d_call: NA; j_call: TRBJ2-7; cdr3_length: 13; clone_size: few; v_call: TRBV5-1; cdr3_aa: CASSAPATYEQYF; cdr3_nt: TGCGCCAGCAGCGCGCCTGCTACCTACGAGCAGTACTTC
d_call: NA; j_call: TRBJ1-2; cdr3_length: 13; clone_size: many; v_call: TRBV24-1; cdr3_aa: CATSDAYSDGYTF; cdr3_nt: TGTGCCACCAGTGATGCCTACTCGGATGGCTACACCTTC
d_call: TRBD1; j_call: TRBJ2-1; cdr3_length: 17; clone_size: few; v_call: TRBV4-1; cdr3_aa: CASSQVSMRQGDNEQFF; cdr3_nt: TGCGCCAGCAGCCAAGTTAGTATGCGCCAGGGGGACAATGAGCAGTTCTTC
d_call: TRBD1; j_call: TRBJ1-1; cdr3_length: 19; clone_size: few; v_call: TRBV28; cdr3_aa: CASSPHRRHAGGWSTEAFF; cdr3_nt: TGTGCCAGCAGTCCCCACCGGCGACACGCAGGGGGTTGGAGCACTGAAGCTTTCTTT